These T cell receptor beta chains were read from a single sample in a study of Ad26.COV2.S vaccination and SARS-CoV-2 variants. Profiling relied on immunoSEQ multiplex PCR, and the TCRdb table lists in-frame clones only, not all of them. The repertoire holds a few hundred thousand clones, with around 87% as singletons. The sample in question was peripheral blood, obtained in a trial of Ad26.COV2.S vaccine versus placebo. These receptors all come from a person between 18 and 60 years old who received the Ad26.COV2.S COVID-19 vaccine or a placebo. The CDR3 runs from the conserved cysteine through the conserved F or W. The D gene is left open where the match is weak.

TRBV19,.,TRBJ2-1,CASSRMWNVGGEQFF,TGTGCCAGTAGCCGTATGTGGAACGTAGGGGGTGAGCAGTTCTTC
TRBV3-1/TRBV3-2,TRBD1,TRBJ2-7,CASSRTGVVHEQYF,TGTGCCAGCAGCCGGACAGGGGTGGTCCACGAGCAGTACTTC
TRBV6-5,.,TRBJ2-2,CASSYRSTNTGELFF,TGTGCCAGCAGTTACAGAAGTACGAACACCGGGGAGCTGTTTTTT
TRBV9,TRBD2,TRBJ2-3,CASSVGEGTSTDTQYF,TGTGCCAGCAGCGTAGGGGAGGGGACTAGCACAGATACGCAGTATTTT
TRBV5-1,.,TRBJ1-2,CASSLVGGNYGYTF,TGCGCCAGCAGCTTGGTTGGGGGTAACTATGGCTACACCTTC
TRBV5-1,.,TRBJ1-1,CASRRLLGLGSTEAFF,TGCGCCAGCAGGCGCCTTTTAGGGCTTGGGAGCACTGAAGCTTTCTTT
TRBV7-6,TRBD2,TRBJ2-1,CASSLGPAGANEQFF,TGTGCCAGCAGCTTAGGGCCAGCGGGGGCGAATGAGCAGTTCTTC
TRBV7-2,TRBD1,TRBJ1-3,CASSLAVTGGSGNTIYF,TGTGCCAGCAGCTTAGCGGTAACAGGGGGCTCTGGAAACACCATATATTTT
TRBV18,.,TRBJ2-7,CASSPGGQGSYEQYF,TGTGCCAGCTCACCAGGTGGCCAGGGGTCCTACGAGCAGTACTTC
TRBV5-6,TRBD1,TRBJ1-4,CASSFGQGYLTNEKLFF,TGTGCCAGCAGCTTCGGACAGGGTTACTTGACTAATGAAAAACTGTTTTTT
TRBV7-2,.,TRBJ2-5,CASSFRPNGETQYF,TGTGCCAGCAGCTTTCGTCCTAATGGAGAGACCCAGTACTTC
TRBV7-6,TRBD2,TRBJ2-3,CASSLAGGVTDTQYF,TGTGCCAGCAGCTTAGCGGGAGGGGTCACAGATACGCAGTATTTT
TRBV28,.,TRBJ2-1,CASSLVSDAYNEQFF,TGTGCCAGCAGTTTGGTGAGCGACGCCTACAATGAGCAGTTCTTC
TRBV2,.,TRBJ2-4,CASSVPKGPGIQYF,TGTGCCAGCAGTGTCCCTAAGGGGCCCGGCATTCAGTACTTC
TRBV5-1,.,TRBJ1-6,CASSLAGNNSPLHF,TGCGCCAGCAGCTTGGCAGGAAATAATTCACCCCTCCACTTT
TRBV5-1,.,TRBJ2-5,CASSLTGWEETQYF,TGCGCCAGCAGCTTGACAGGCTGGGAAGAGACCCAGTACTTC
TRBV5-1,.,TRBJ2-7,CASSLGGGPYEQYF,TGCGCCAGCAGCTTGGGGGGGGGCCCCTACGAGCAGTACTTC
TRBV9,TRBD2,TRBJ2-5,CASSVSGTSGGQETQYF,TGTGCCAGCAGCGTCTCGGGGACTAGCGGGGGCCAAGAGACCCAGTACTTC
TRBV4-2,TRBD1,TRBJ1-1,CASSRGQGGTEAFF,TGTGCCAGCAGCCGGGGACAGGGGGGAACTGAAGCTTTCTTT
TRBV24-1,TRBD2,TRBJ2-3,CATAGGPVDTQYF,TGTGCCACCGCGGGGGGGCCTGTAGATACGCAGTATTTT
TRBV28,.,TRBJ1-2,CASWGTGPYGYTF,TGTGCCAGCTGGGGAACAGGGCCCTATGGCTACACCTTC
TRBV5-1,.,TRBJ2-1,CASSPGERNEQFF,TGCGCCAGCAGCCCAGGCGAGAGAAATGAGCAGTTCTTC